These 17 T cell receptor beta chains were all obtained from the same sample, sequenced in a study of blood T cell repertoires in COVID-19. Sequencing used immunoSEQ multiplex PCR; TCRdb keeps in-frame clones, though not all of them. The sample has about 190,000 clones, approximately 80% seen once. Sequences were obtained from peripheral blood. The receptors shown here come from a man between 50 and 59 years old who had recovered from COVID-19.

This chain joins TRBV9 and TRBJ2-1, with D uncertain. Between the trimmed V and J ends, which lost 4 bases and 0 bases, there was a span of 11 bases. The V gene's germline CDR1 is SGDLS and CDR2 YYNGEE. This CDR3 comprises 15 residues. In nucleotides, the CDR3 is TGTGCCAGCAGCCCCCGCCCGAGCTCCTACAATGAGCAGTTCTTC. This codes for CASSPRPSSYNEQFF.

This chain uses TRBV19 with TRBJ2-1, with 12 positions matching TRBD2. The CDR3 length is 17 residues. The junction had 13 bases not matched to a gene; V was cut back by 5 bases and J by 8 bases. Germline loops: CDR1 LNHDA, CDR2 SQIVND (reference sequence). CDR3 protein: CASSPSIASGRGYEQFF. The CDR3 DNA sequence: TGTGCCAGTAGTCCAAGCATCGCTAGCGGGAGGGGTTATGAGCAGTTCTTC.

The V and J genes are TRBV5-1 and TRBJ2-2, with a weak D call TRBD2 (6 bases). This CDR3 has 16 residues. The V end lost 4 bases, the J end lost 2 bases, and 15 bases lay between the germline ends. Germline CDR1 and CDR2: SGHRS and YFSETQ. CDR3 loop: CASSQIPGLNTGELFF. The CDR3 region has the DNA TGCGCCAGCAGCCAAATACCGGGACTTAACACCGGGGAGCTGTTTTTT.

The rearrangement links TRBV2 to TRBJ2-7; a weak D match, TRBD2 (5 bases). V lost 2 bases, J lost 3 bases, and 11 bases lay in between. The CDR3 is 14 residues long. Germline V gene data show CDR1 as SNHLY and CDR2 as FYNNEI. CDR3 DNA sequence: TGTGCCAGCAGTGAACGGGAAAGGTTCTACGAGCAGTACTTC. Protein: CASSERERFYEQYF.

The chain's CDR3 is CAWSVLAAGAHEQYF. CDR3 in DNA: TGTGCCTGGAGTGTACTAGCAGCGGGAGCGCACGAGCAGTACTTC. The chain couples TRBV30 to TRBJ2-7; 8 nucleotides match TRBD2. The CDR3 is made up of 15 amino acids. CDR1 is GTSNPN and CDR2 is SVGIG in the germline V gene (reference sequence). V was pared by 0 bases and J by 5 bases, with 9 bases of the junction left unmatched.

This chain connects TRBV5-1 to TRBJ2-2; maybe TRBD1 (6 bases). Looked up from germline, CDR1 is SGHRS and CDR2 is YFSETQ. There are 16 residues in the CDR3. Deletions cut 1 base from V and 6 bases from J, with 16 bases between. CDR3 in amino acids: CASSLQGPQGSGELFF. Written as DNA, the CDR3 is TGCGCCAGCAGCTTGCAGGGGCCACAGGGTTCCGGGGAGCTGTTTTTT.

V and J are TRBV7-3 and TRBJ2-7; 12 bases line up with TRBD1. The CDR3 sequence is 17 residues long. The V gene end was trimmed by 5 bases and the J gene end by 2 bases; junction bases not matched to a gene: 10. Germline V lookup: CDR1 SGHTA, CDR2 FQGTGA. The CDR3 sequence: CASSLTGTGGVPYEQYF. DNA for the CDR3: TGTGCCAGCAGCCTCACCGGGACAGGGGGCGTCCCCTACGAGCAGTACTTC.

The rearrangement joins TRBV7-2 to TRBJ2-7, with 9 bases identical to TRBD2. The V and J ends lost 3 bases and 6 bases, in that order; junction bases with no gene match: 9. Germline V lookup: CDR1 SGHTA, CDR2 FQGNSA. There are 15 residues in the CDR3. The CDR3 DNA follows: TGTGCCAGCAGCTTTTCTTGGACTAGCGAATCCGAGCAGTACTTC. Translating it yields CASSFSWTSESEQYF. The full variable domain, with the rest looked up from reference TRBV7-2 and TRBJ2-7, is GAGVSQSPSNKVTEKGKDVELRCDPISGHTALYWYRQSLGQGLEFLIYFQGNSAPDKSGLPSDRFSAERTGGSVSTLTIQRTQQEDSAVYLCASSFSWTSESEQYFGPGTRLTVT.

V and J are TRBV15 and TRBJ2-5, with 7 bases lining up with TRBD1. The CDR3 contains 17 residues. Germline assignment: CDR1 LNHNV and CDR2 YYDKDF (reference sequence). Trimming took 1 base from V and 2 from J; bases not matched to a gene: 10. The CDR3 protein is CATSRVTGASSQETQYF. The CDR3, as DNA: TGTGCCACCAGCAGAGTAACAGGGGCCTCTTCACAAGAGACCCAGTACTTC.

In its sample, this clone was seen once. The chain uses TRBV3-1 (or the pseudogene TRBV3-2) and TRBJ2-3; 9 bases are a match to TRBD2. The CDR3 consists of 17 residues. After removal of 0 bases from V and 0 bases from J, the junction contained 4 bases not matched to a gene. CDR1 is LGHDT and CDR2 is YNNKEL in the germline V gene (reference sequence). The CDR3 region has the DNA TGTGCCAGCAGCCAAGATCCCGGACTAGCGAGCACAGATACGCAGTATTTT. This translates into CASSQDPGLASTDTQYF.

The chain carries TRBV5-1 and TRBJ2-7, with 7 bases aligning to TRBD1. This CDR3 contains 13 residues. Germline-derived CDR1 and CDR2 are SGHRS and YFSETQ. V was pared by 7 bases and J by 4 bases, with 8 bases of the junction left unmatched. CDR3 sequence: CASSRGQHYEQYF. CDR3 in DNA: TGCGCCAGCTCTAGGGGGCAACATTACGAGCAGTACTTC.

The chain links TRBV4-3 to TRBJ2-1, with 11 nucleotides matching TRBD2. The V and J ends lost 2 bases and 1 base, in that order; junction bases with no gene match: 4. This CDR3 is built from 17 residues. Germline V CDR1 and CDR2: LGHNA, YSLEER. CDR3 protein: CASSQTSGSMSYNEQFF. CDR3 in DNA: TGCGCCAGCAGCCAAACTAGCGGGAGTATGTCCTACAATGAGCAGTTCTTC.

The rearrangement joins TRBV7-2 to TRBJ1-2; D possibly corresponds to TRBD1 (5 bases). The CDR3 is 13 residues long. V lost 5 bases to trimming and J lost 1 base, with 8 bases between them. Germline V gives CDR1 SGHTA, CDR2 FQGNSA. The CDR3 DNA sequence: TGTGCCAGCAGCATGACAGTTAACTATGGCTACACCTTC. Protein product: CASSMTVNYGYTF.

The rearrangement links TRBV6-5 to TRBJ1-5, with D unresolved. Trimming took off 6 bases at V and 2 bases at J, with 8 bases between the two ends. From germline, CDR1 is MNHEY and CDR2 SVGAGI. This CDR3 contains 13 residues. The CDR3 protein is CASRSLGNQPQHF. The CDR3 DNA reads TGTGCCAGCAGGAGCTTGGGCAATCAGCCCCAGCATTTT.

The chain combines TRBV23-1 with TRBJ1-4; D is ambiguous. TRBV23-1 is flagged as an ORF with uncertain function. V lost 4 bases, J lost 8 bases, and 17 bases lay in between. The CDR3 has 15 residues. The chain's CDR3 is CASSPWLASREKLFF. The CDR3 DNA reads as TGCGCCAGCAGTCCATGGTTAGCGAGTCGGGAAAAACTGTTTTTT.

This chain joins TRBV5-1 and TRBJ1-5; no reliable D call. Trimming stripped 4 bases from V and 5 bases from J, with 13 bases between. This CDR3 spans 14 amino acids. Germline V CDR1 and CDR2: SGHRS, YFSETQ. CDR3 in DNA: TGCGCCAGCAGCCCAGACGGGTTAGATCAGCCCCAGCATTTT. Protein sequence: CASSPDGLDQPQHF. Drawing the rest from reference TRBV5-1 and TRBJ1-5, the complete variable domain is KAGVTQTPRYLIKTRGQQVTLSCSPISGHRSVSWYQQTPGQGLQFLFEYFSETQRNKGNFPGRFSGRQFSNSRSEMNVSTLELGDSALYLCASSPDGLDQPQHFGDGTRLSIL.

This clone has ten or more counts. The DNA for the CDR3 is TGCAGCGTTGAAAAAAGGGAGGGGCCAGGGGATGCGACAGATACGCAGTATTTT. Its translation: CSVEKREGPGDATDTQYF. This chain uses TRBV29-1 with TRBJ2-3; possibly TRBD2 for D (7 bases). Trimming removed 2 bases at V and 3 bases at J, with 24 bases between. CDR1 is SQVTM, CDR2 ANQGSEA, per germline. The CDR3 consists of 18 residues.